This T cell receptor beta chain was obtained from a study of cytomegalovirus exposure and HLA in healthy donors. In the PCR, 60 Vbeta and 13 Jbeta primers were used. Libraries were prepared by immunoSEQ multiplex PCR; TCRdb keeps only in-frame clonotypes and omits some of them. This table has 120,000 to 150,000 clones, 75% appearing once. For this clone: Its matching antigen is unknown.

Broader study findings: Earlier analysis found most TCR beta V segments productive about 87% or about 30% of the time.

The sample consisted of PBMCs. The sequence was obtained from a man aged 35 to 55 in good health and CMV-seronegative.

The CDR3 loop is CASSSGWDSRPEAFF. In DNA form, the CDR3 reads TGTGCCAGCAGCTCGGGTTGGGACAGTCGGCCTGAAGCTTTCTTT. This rearrangement joins TRBV11-2 to TRBJ1-1, with 7 bases fitting TRBD1. In germline, CDR1 is SGHAT, CDR2 FQNNGV. The CDR3 is 15 amino acids. With V trimmed by 4 bases and J by 6 bases, 11 bases remained unmatched. Variable domain in full (rest from reference TRBV11-2 and TRBJ1-1): EAGVAQSPRYKIIEKRQSVAFWCNPISGHATLYWYQQILGQGPKLLIQFQNNGVVDDSQLPKDRFSAERLKGVDSTLKIQPAKLEDSAVYLCASSSGWDSRPEAFFGQGTRLTVV.